The 26 T cell receptor beta chains in this list originate from one sample, sequenced in a study of technical replicates of blood from several donors. Sequencing used immunoSEQ multiplex PCR; TCRdb keeps in-frame clones, though not all of them. This sample has about 62,000 clones, with about nine tenths found just once. Sequenced input: PBMCs. These receptors originate from a human donor in good health. Some clones in this sample may be carry-over from other donors' samples.

This sequence joins TRBV6-5 and TRBJ1-2, with TRBD1 identical over 8 bases. Looked up from germline, CDR1 is MNHEY and CDR2 is SVGAGI. The CDR3 runs 13 residues. J gave up 8 bases and V 2 bases, and 4 bases lay outside the gene matches. Here the CDR3 reads CASSYGQGGGYTF. Written as DNA, the CDR3 is TGTGCCAGCAGTTACGGACAGGGAGGAGGCTACACCTTC.

The V gene is TRBV20-1, the J gene TRBJ2-3; D is unresolved. V was cut by 6 bases and J by 0 bases, with 4 bases left in between. Germline values: CDR1 DFQATT, CDR2 SNEGSKA (reference sequence). CDR3 size: 11 residues. Here the CDR3 reads CSALSTDTQYF. In nucleotides, the CDR3 is TGCAGTGCACTAAGCACAGATACGCAGTATTTT.

CDR3 amino acids: CASSPQGSYNSPLHF. CDR3 nucleotides: TGTGCCAGCTCACCGCAGGGCTCCTATAATTCACCCCTCCACTTT. This rearrangement joins TRBV18 to TRBJ1-6; a weak D match, TRBD1 (5 bases). The CDR3 loop spans 15 amino acids. From germline, CDR1 is KGHSH and CDR2 LQKENI. With 3 bases removed from V and 0 bases from J, the gap between germline ends came to 6 bases.

The V gene is TRBV4-1, the J gene TRBJ1-5; 11 nucleotides line up with TRBD1. The CDR3 runs to 15 residues. Trimming removed 0 bases from V and 8 bases from J; junction bases left unmatched: 3. Germline V gene sequence: CDR1 MGHRA, CDR2 YSYEKL. CDR3: CASSQEAGQGEPQHF. Here the CDR3 DNA reads TGCGCCAGCAGCCAAGAGGCGGGACAGGGGGAGCCCCAGCATTTT.

The chain carries TRBV15 and TRBJ2-6; tentative D call: TRBD2 (5 bases). V gave up 3 bases and J gave up 6 bases, with 6 bases separating them. CDR3 length: 13 residues. Germline CDR1 and CDR2: LNHNV and YYDKDF (reference sequence). In DNA, the CDR3 is TGTGCCACCAGCAGCCGGGAGGCCAACGTCCTGACTTTC. Its protein product is CATSSREANVLTF.

The V and J genes are TRBV15 and TRBJ2-7, with D maybe TRBD2 (6 bases). CDR3 length: 13 residues. V was clipped by 0 bases and J by 3 bases, with 6 bases between them. The germline gives CDR1 LNHNV, CDR2 YYDKDF (reference sequence). The CDR3 sequence is CATSREGGYEQYF. For the CDR3, the DNA is TGTGCCACCAGCAGAGAGGGGGGCTACGAGCAGTACTTC.

The CDR3 reads CASSLGQYNNEQFF. DNA for the CDR3: TGTGCCAGCAGCTTAGGACAGTACAACAATGAGCAGTTCTTC. V is TRBV7-8 and J is TRBJ2-1; TRBD1 might be the D (5 bases). Trimming cost V 1 base and J 5 bases, with 9 bases left between them. Germline CDR1 and CDR2: SGHVS and FQNEAQ. This CDR3 has 14 residues.

The chain couples TRBV19 to TRBJ1-6; D is uncertain. The V end was cut by 4 bases, the J end by 7 bases, with 17 bases between. The germline gives CDR1 LNHDA, CDR2 SQIVND (reference sequence). The CDR3 is 16 residues long. In DNA form, the CDR3 reads TGTGCCAGTAGTACCGGAGAAAGTGCGGGGAATTCACCCCTCCACTTT. Translating gives CASSTGESAGNSPLHF. Together with reference TRBV19 and TRBJ1-6, the CDR3 gives the full variable domain: DGGITQSPKYLFRKEGQNVTLSCEQNLNHDAMYWYRQDPGQGLRLIYYSQIVNDFQKGDIAEGYSVSREKKESFPLTVTSAQKNPTAFYLCASSTGESAGNSPLHFGNGTRLTVT.

This chain uses TRBV7-8 with TRBJ2-3, with D possibly TRBD2 on 6 matching bases. CDR1 is SGHVS and CDR2 is FQNEAQ in the germline V gene. Trimming left V 5 bases short and J 6 bases short, with 9 bases between. This CDR3 comprises 12 residues. This CDR3 reads CASSRSGDTQYF. The CDR3 bases are TGTGCCAGCAGCCGGAGCGGGGATACGCAGTATTTT.

The chain combines TRBV7-9 with TRBJ1-1; 7 positions match TRBD1. Trimming removed 4 bases from V and 1 base from J; junction bases left unmatched: 3. This CDR3 is built from 14 residues. Germline V lookup: CDR1 SEHNR, CDR2 FQNEAQ (reference sequence). The CDR3 DNA sequence: TGTGCCAGCAGCTATTGGACAGGGAACACTGAAGCTTTCTTT. Amino acids: CASSYWTGNTEAFF.

The chain employs TRBV7-9 and TRBJ1-1; tentative D call: TRBD1 (6 bases). Per the germline V gene, CDR1 is SEHNR and CDR2 is FQNEAQ (reference sequence). This CDR3 contains 14 residues. V dropped 5 bases and J dropped 6 bases, with 16 bases sitting between them. CDR3 residues: CASSLGGGVSEAFF. As DNA, the CDR3 is TGTGCCAGCAGCCTCGGGGGGGGCGTTTCTGAAGCTTTCTTT.

The rearrangement uses TRBV7-2 and TRBJ2-7; D remains ambiguous. This CDR3 comprises 14 residues. Germline CDR1 is SGHTA and CDR2 is FQGNSA. Trimming pared 0 bases from V and 1 base from J, leaving 7 bases between. CDR3 sequence reads: CASSLAFRSYEQYF. In DNA, the CDR3 is TGTGCCAGCAGCTTAGCCTTCCGGTCCTACGAGCAGTACTTC.

This clone is a singleton in its sample. The J gene is TRBJ1-2, the V gene TRBV4-3, with 7 nucleotides matching TRBD1. CDR1 and CDR2 from the germline V gene are LGHNA and YSLEER. The CDR3 is made up of 15 amino acids. V shed 2 bases and J 1 base; nucleotides not matched to a gene: 4. CDR3 sequence: CASSQSRQGNYGYTF. CDR3 in DNA: TGCGCCAGCAGCCAATCCCGACAGGGTAACTATGGCTACACCTTC.

This clone showed up many times. The chain joins TRBV4-3 to TRBJ1-2; 11 positions agree with TRBD1. V was clipped by 0 bases and J by 4 bases; unmatched bases: 4. CDR3 length equals 16 residues. Germline assignment: CDR1 LGHNA and CDR2 YSLEER. In DNA form, the CDR3 reads TGCGCCAGCAGCCAAGATCGGACAGGGGGCGCCTATGGCTACACCTTC. Translation: CASSQDRTGGAYGYTF.

The chain uses TRBV20-1 and TRBJ1-1; 8 bases fit TRBD1. This CDR3 has 11 amino acids. The J segment lost 11 bases and the V segment lost 5 bases, leaving 7 bases of the junction unmatched. Germline-derived CDR1 and CDR2 are DFQATT and SNEGSKA (reference sequence). DNA for the CDR3: TGCAGTGCTGCGAGACAGGGGAGTGCTTTCTTT. As protein: CSAARQGSAFF.

The chain is built from TRBV7-3 and TRBJ1-5, with 11 bases aligning to TRBD1. The CDR3 is made up of 15 amino acids. Germline assignment: CDR1 SGHTA and CDR2 FQGTGA. V lost 1 base, J lost 8 bases, and 4 bases stayed unmatched. CDR3 sequence: CASSLRTGGQEPQHF. CDR3 nucleotide sequence: TGTGCCAGCAGCTTAAGGACAGGGGGCCAGGAGCCCCAGCATTTT.

V and J are TRBV11-2 and TRBJ2-1; TRBD2 agrees at 11 bases. Germline CDR1 and CDR2: SGHAT and FQNNGV. This CDR3 has 17 amino acids. V lost 4 bases, J lost 2 bases, and 7 bases stayed unmatched. The CDR3 region is CASSSLIAGGTYNEQFF. The DNA for the CDR3 is TGTGCCAGCAGCTCCCTCATAGCGGGAGGGACCTACAATGAGCAGTTCTTC.

The chain couples TRBV5-1 to TRBJ1-1, with 7 bases lining up with TRBD1. The CDR3 runs to 14 residues. Germline CDR1 SGHRS, CDR2 YFSETQ. Trimming at V came to 1 base and at J to 7 bases, leaving 7 bases not matched to a gene. This CDR3 reads CASSLIATGSEAFF. The CDR3 nucleotides are TGCGCCAGCAGCTTGATAGCGACAGGGAGTGAAGCTTTCTTT.

V usage is TRBV9 and J usage is TRBJ2-1, with 7 nucleotides matching TRBD2. The junction had 5 bases not matched to a gene; V was cut back by 2 bases and J by 0 bases. From germline, CDR1 is SGDLS and CDR2 YYNGEE. The CDR3 covers 16 residues. The CDR3, as DNA: TGTGCCAGCAGCGTCTTAGGCGGGAGCTCCTACAATGAGCAGTTCTTC. Its protein product is CASSVLGGSSYNEQFF.

This clone was picked up one time. Other nucleotide sequences in the sample specify the same CDR3. The chain is built from TRBV5-1 and TRBJ2-1; 9 bases map to TRBD2. CDR1 SGHRS and CDR2 YFSETQ come from the germline V gene. The CDR3 spans 14 residues. V lost 2 bases to trimming and J lost 4 bases; unmatched junction nucleotides: 1. Written as DNA, the CDR3 is TGCGCCAGCAGCTTTAGCGGGAGTTACAATGAGCAGTTCTTC. It translates to CASSFSGSYNEQFF.

CDR3 region: CASSLFEGGGEKLFF. CDR3 in DNA: TGTGCCAGCAGCTTGTTCGAGGGTGGAGGGGAAAAACTGTTTTTT. The gene calls are TRBV5-4 and TRBJ1-4; no clear D gene. Germline V gene sequence: CDR1 SGHNT, CDR2 YYREEE (reference sequence). CDR3 length: 15 residues. V lost 1 base, J lost 8 bases, and 15 bases lay in between.

The rearrangement uses TRBV7-9 and TRBJ1-3, with 10 bases fitting TRBD1. Germline values: CDR1 SEHNR, CDR2 FQNEAQ (reference sequence). Losses at the gene ends were 5 bases for V and 4 bases for J; bases not matched to a gene: 8. The CDR3 is 16 amino acids. CDR3 sequence (DNA): TGTGCCAGCAGCCCGCGGGGACAGGGGTTCGGAAACACCATATATTTT. Translating gives CASSPRGQGFGNTIYF.

V is TRBV9 and J is TRBJ2-7; a possible D gene is TRBD1 (5 bases). The CDR3 sequence is 14 residues long. V lost 0 bases and J lost 4, with 11 bases in between. The germline CDR1 and CDR2 sequences are SGDLS and YYNGEE. The CDR3 loop reads CASSVGQGAYEQYF. Written as DNA, the CDR3 is TGTGCCAGCAGCGTAGGCCAGGGTGCTTACGAGCAGTACTTC.

The chain uses TRBV4-1 and TRBJ2-3; 14 nucleotides line up with TRBD2. The junction had 9 bases not matched to a gene; V was cut back by 2 bases and J by 5 bases. Germline loops: CDR1 MGHRA, CDR2 YSYEKL. The CDR3 is made up of 18 amino acids. The CDR3 is CASSQHKTSGGAEDTQYF. Here the CDR3 DNA reads TGCGCCAGCAGCCAACACAAGACTAGCGGGGGGGCAGAAGATACGCAGTATTTT.

The chain recombines TRBV4-3 with TRBJ2-7, with 9 bases fitting TRBD1. Germline values: CDR1 LGHNA, CDR2 YSLEER. This CDR3 region has 14 residues. V gave up 3 bases and J gave up 4 bases; unmatched junction bases: 4. The CDR3 nucleotides are TGCGCCAGCAGCCAGGAGGACAGGGGTTACGAGCAGTACTTC. Translated: CASSQEDRGYEQYF.

The J gene is TRBJ2-7, the V gene TRBV11-2, with a possible D match to TRBD1 (6 bases). Trimming took 3 bases from V and 3 from J, leaving 15 bases between them. This CDR3 comprises 15 residues. Germline values: CDR1 SGHAT, CDR2 FQNNGV. The CDR3 nucleotides are TGTGCCAGCAGCTTTACGAGGGACAACATCTACGAGCAGTACTTC. Its protein product is CASSFTRDNIYEQYF. Based on the CDR3 plus reference TRBV11-2 and TRBJ2-7, the full variable domain is EAGVAQSPRYKIIEKRQSVAFWCNPISGHATLYWYQQILGQGPKLLIQFQNNGVVDDSQLPKDRFSAERLKGVDSTLKIQPAKLEDSAVYLCASSFTRDNIYEQYFGPGTRLTVT.